The 9 T cell receptor beta chains below all came from one sample that was sequenced in a study of T-cell reconstitution after alpha-beta-depleted transplantation in children. Unique molecular identifiers were used to barcode this TCRbeta library. TCRdb passed the PCR reads through MiXCR, listing each CDR3 protein once. The sample has 230,000 or so distinct CDR3 sequences, more than 7.5% seen once. The sequenced sample was PBMCs from the stem cell graft donor, obtained from the stem cell graft. These receptors originate from a human donor who donated a stem cell graft to a child with SCID.

This clonotype was picked up many times. The chain uses TRBV5-1 and TRBJ1-1, with D perhaps matching TRBD1 (6 bases). Germline values: CDR1 SGHRS, CDR2 YFSETQ. The CDR3 is 16 residues long. Trimming took off 5 bases at V and 3 bases at J, with 20 bases between the two ends. The CDR3, as DNA: TGCGCCAGCAGAGAGGTCAGGGGAGGGGTGGACACTGAAGCTTTCTTT. As protein: CASREVRGGVDTEAFF. Full variable domain (missing parts from reference TRBV5-1 and TRBJ1-1): KAGVTQTPRYLIKTRGQQVTLSCSPISGHRSVSWYQQTPGQGLQFLFEYFSETQRNKGNFPGRFSGRQFSNSRSEMNVSTLELGDSALYLCASREVRGGVDTEAFFGQGTRLTVV.

At least ten counts were recorded for this clonotype. This chain uses TRBV5-1 with TRBJ2-5; maybe TRBD1 (7 bases). Per the germline V gene, CDR1 is SGHRS and CDR2 is YFSETQ. Trimming left V 4 bases short and J 0 bases short, with 10 bases between. The CDR3 is made up of 14 amino acids. CDR3 sequence reads: CASSAGQYQETQYF. The CDR3 coding sequence is TGCGCCAGCAGCGCGGGACAGTACCAAGAGACCCAGTACTTC. Using reference TRBV5-1 and TRBJ2-5 for the parts outside the CDR3, the full variable domain is KAGVTQTPRYLIKTRGQQVTLSCSPISGHRSVSWYQQTPGQGLQFLFEYFSETQRNKGNFPGRFSGRQFSNSRSEMNVSTLELGDSALYLCASSAGQYQETQYFGPGTRLLVL.

This clonotype was counted a few times. This sequence joins TRBV12-3 or TRBV12-4 and TRBJ1-3; no clear D. This CDR3 region has 12 residues. Deletions cut 7 bases from V and 1 base from J, with 5 bases between. The CDR3 coding sequence is TGTGCCAGCACCTCGTCTGGAAACACCATATATTTT. The encoded protein is CASTSSGNTIYF.

This clonotype was detected ten times or more. The J gene is TRBJ2-7, the V gene TRBV12-3 or TRBV12-4; a possible D gene is TRBD1 (6 bases). CDR3 length: 14 amino acids. V dropped 6 bases and J dropped 1 base, with 13 bases sitting between them. The CDR3 DNA reads TGTGCCAGCAGATCCTCGGACAGTTCCTACGAGCAGTACTTC. The encoded protein is CASRSSDSSYEQYF.

This clonotype has at least ten counts. The V and J genes are TRBV5-1 and TRBJ1-6, with D maybe TRBD1 (5 bases). V lost 0 bases to trimming and J lost 9 bases, with 13 bases between them. Germline V gives CDR1 SGHRS, CDR2 YFSETQ. The CDR3 covers 15 residues. The CDR3 protein is CASSLEQVQVSPLHF. In DNA form, the CDR3 reads TGCGCCAGCAGCTTGGAACAGGTTCAGGTTTCACCCCTCCACTTT.

There are many counts of this clonotype. The chain uses TRBV4-2 and TRBJ1-1; TRBD1 might be the D (6 bases). Germline V gene data show CDR1 as LGHNA and CDR2 as YNFKEQ. This CDR3 contains 17 residues. V was shortened by 0 bases and J by 0 bases, with 14 bases between the two germline ends. CDR3 DNA: TGTGCCAGCAGCCAAGATTTGGGGGCTCCCATGAACACTGAAGCTTTCTTT. This encodes CASSQDLGAPMNTEAFF.

This clonotype occurred many times. The genes are TRBV5-6 and TRBJ1-2, with 7 positions matching TRBD1. There are 16 residues in the CDR3. V dropped 5 bases and J dropped 2; count of bases not matched to a gene: 12. Germline-derived CDR1 and CDR2 are SGHDT and YYEEEE. The CDR3 sequence is CASSFLGTEQNYGYTF. CDR3 in DNA: TGTGCCAGCAGTTTCTTAGGGACAGAACAAAACTATGGCTACACCTTC.

Many counts were recorded for this clonotype. The CDR3 region has the DNA TGTGCCAGCAGTTCCGTTAGTCCGGACTTCCTAGTGGGAGATACGCAGTATTTT. Translated: CASSSVSPDFLVGDTQYF. The chain employs TRBV6-5 and TRBJ2-3; D perhaps matches TRBD2 (5 bases). This CDR3 spans 18 amino acids. V dropped 4 bases and J dropped 5 bases, with 25 bases sitting between them. CDR1 is MNHEY, CDR2 SVGAGI, per germline.

In its sample, this clonotype was seen many times. The rearrangement uses TRBV12-3 or TRBV12-4 and TRBJ1-2, with a tentative D call TRBD1 (5 bases). V lost 5 bases to trimming and J lost 3 bases, with 16 bases between them. The CDR3 is 15 residues long. CDR3 DNA sequence: TGTGCCAGCAGTCGACCGGGACGGAGTTACTATGGCTACACCTTC. Translated, it gives CASSRPGRSYYGYTF.